This TCR beta chain was captured in a study of cytomegalovirus exposure and HLA in healthy donors. Findings of the study overall: Many donors shared some public TCRs, even though most TCR sequences were rare. Later, an analysis found that TCR clusters from the first cohort tended to co-occur in the 95 to 150 validation repertoires. It was approximately 150 TCR beta chains that were listed as cytomegalovirus-associated.

The CDR3 totals 16 residues. V was shortened by 4 bases and J by 6 bases, with 23 bases between the two germline ends. Germline-derived CDR1 and CDR2 are SGHRS and YFSETQ. The donors were part of the validation cohort, which consisted of roughly 120 subjects and was separate from the first cohort of under 850 subjects. Worth noting for this clone: The antigen is not known.

The data were produced by immunoSEQ multiplex PCR, yet TCRdb's version contains in-frame clones alone and is incomplete. Of tens of thousands of clones listed, roughly nine tenths are singletons. Material: PBMCs. The chain joins TRBV5-1 to TRBJ2-7; D possibly corresponds to TRBD2 (5 bases). This receptor was taken from a man younger than 35 in good health and CMV-seronegative. CDR3 bases: TGCGCCAGCAGCCACGACTGGGAAGCGGAGGATGGCGAGCAGTACTTC. Its translation is CASSHDWEAEDGEQYF.